This note documents a single T cell receptor beta chain sequence. As originally analysed: For nucleated cells, counts were estimated from reference gene primer amplification. This table comes from immunoSEQ multiplex PCR, and its TCRdb copy is limited to in-frame clones, with some not included. V and J calls and clone size are given by that table; D and trimming were obtained from the DNA. The top ten hold 2.9% of the sample, which has roughly 190,000 clones, more than 70% seen once. Germline lookup yields CDR1 SGHDT and CDR2 YYEEEE. The CDR3 runs to 14 residues. Trimming at V came to 7 bases and at J to 8 bases, leaving 7 bases not matched to a gene. This sample is drawn from a study of blood T cell repertoires in COVID-19. As for the study in general: COVID-19 samples, acute and convalescent, were from the United States, Italy and Spain. Sample material is recorded as cDNA or gDNA derived from T cells, B-cell-depleted T cells, or PBMCs.

The clonotype comes from a man aged 50 or older with active or convalescent COVID-19. What was sequenced was peripheral blood. J is TRBJ1-6 and V is TRBV5-6; 9 bases are a match to TRBD1. This CDR3 is CASGPTGGHSPLHF. The CDR3 region has the DNA TGTGCCAGCGGACCCACAGGGGGCCATTCACCCCTCCACTTT.